This entry lists 10 T cell receptor beta chains sequenced from one sample in a study of human T cells and chemical hapten exposure. TCRdb redid the calling of the RACE reads with MiXCR, one entry per CDR3 protein. The repertoire holds around 190,000 distinct CDR3 sequences, with 20% to 25% as singletons. Time point: patch test 1, 2 weeks after DPC sensitization. Treatment given: therapeutic diphenylcyclopropenone sensitization with weekly scalp DPC. The source was whole blood, collected in connection with sensitization to the hapten diphenylcyclopropenone (DPC). The source of these receptors is a woman aged 50 to 60 with alopecia areata. Some clones in this sample may be carry-over from other donors' samples.

CDR3: CASSLRDLGVEQFF. The CDR3 region has the DNA TGTGCCAGCAGCTTAAGGGACTTGGGGGTGGAGCAGTTCTTC. The rearrangement joins TRBV7-9 to TRBJ2-1, with D possibly being TRBD2 (6 bases). V was shortened by 2 bases and J by 10 bases, with 15 bases between the two germline ends. The CDR3 consists of 14 residues. Germline CDR1 and CDR2: SEHNR and FQNEAQ (reference sequence).

The chain couples TRBV20-1 to TRBJ2-1; D ambiguous. Germline V gene data show CDR1 as DFQATT and CDR2 as SNEGSKA (reference sequence). V was cut by 2 bases and J by 5 bases, with 4 bases left in between. CDR3 size: 11 residues. The CDR3 coding sequence is TGCAGTGCTAGACACCACAATGAGCAGTTCTTC. This codes for CSARHHNEQFF.

In this sample, this clonotype turned up a few times. This chain connects TRBV7-8 to TRBJ1-2; unclear D gene. Germline V gene sequence: CDR1 SGHVS, CDR2 FQNEAQ. This CDR3 has 13 amino acids. V shed 2 bases and J shed 6 bases, with 10 bases lying between them. CDR3 DNA: TGTGCCAGCAGCTTAAGAGCGTTTGATGGCTACACCTTC. Translation gives CASSLRAFDGYTF.

This clonotype occurred a few times. V usage is TRBV20-1 and J usage is TRBJ1-1, with a possible D match to TRBD1 (5 bases). V lost 6 bases and J 3 bases, leaving 14 bases between the germline ends. CDR1 and CDR2 from the germline V gene are DFQATT and SNEGSKA (reference sequence). The CDR3 covers 13 residues. The CDR3 reads CSAPDNLYTEAFF. The DNA for the CDR3 is TGCAGTGCCCCGGACAATTTGTACACTGAAGCTTTCTTT.

A few counts support this clonotype. This chain links TRBV5-1 with TRBJ1-4; D perhaps matches TRBD1 (5 bases). V was cut by 5 bases and J by 5 bases, with 16 bases left in between. Germline V gene lookup returns CDR1 SGHRS and CDR2 YFSETQ. The CDR3 has 15 amino acids. The CDR3 bases are TGCGCCAGCAGACCGACCGGGACGGGCAATGAAAAACTGTTTTTT. Its protein product is CASRPTGTGNEKLFF.

V is TRBV12-3 or TRBV12-4 and J is TRBJ2-2; D is uncertain. This CDR3 region has 16 residues. Between the trimmed V and J ends, which lost 5 bases and 0 bases, there was a span of 13 bases. CDR3 sequence (DNA): TGTGCCAGCAGTCCCAGACAAGTCGCGAACACCGGGGAGCTGTTTTTT. It specifies CASSPRQVANTGELFF.

There are a few counts of this clonotype. The chain uses TRBV10-3 and TRBJ2-7, with 9 bases identical to TRBD1. There are 14 residues in the CDR3. Germline V lookup: CDR1 ENHRY, CDR2 SYGVKD. This CDR3 is CVVRTGGGSYEQYF. DNA of the CDR3: TGTGTCGTCCGCACAGGGGGCGGGTCCTACGAGCAGTACTTC.

This clonotype was recorded a few times. The V gene is TRBV6-5, the J gene TRBJ2-3; weak D call: TRBD2 (5 bases). The CDR3 has 14 amino acids. The germline gives CDR1 MNHEY, CDR2 SVGAGI. The V end lost 6 bases, the J end lost 4 bases, and 14 bases lay between the germline ends. The CDR3 DNA reads as TGTGCCAGCAGATCCCCTGGGCGGGCAGATACGCAGTATTTT. Translation: CASRSPGRADTQYF.

This clonotype was observed at least ten times. The V gene is TRBV20-1, the J gene TRBJ1-2; no clear D. From germline, CDR1 is DFQATT and CDR2 SNEGSKA (reference sequence). Between the trimmed V and J ends, which lost 2 bases and 12 bases, there was a span of 16 bases. The length of the CDR3 is 12 residues. For the CDR3, the DNA is TGCAGTGCTAGATCGTACGGTGCTGTCGACACCTTC. Translating it yields CSARSYGAVDTF.

This chain links TRBV2 with TRBJ2-4; no clear D gene. Trimming cost V 4 bases and J 10 bases, with 14 bases left between them. CDR1 and CDR2 from the germline V gene are SNHLY and FYNNEI. This CDR3 contains 13 residues. The CDR3 is CASSAPGTGIQYF. The CDR3 region has the DNA TGTGCCAGCAGTGCCCCCGGAACCGGGATTCAGTACTTC.